This T cell receptor (beta chain) comes out of a study of shared clonotypes between healthy human individuals. For the study at large: A donor's plate count was three for CD4 naive and three for CD4 memory; CD8 naive had two and CD8 memory one.

Study observations and caveats: A reduction in generation probabilities was seen for non-shared clonotypes relative to those shared by all four donors.

Germline assignment: CDR1 SGHNT and CDR2 YYREEE (reference sequence). This CDR3 spans 14 amino acids. The J segment lost 6 bases and the V segment lost 4 bases, leaving 8 bases of the junction unmatched. All of the donors resided in Nashville, Tennessee, and each was a Caucasian adult. Division of CD4+ cells produced a CD45RA+ naive subset and a CD45RA-negative memory subset. With regard to this clone: Its antigen is currently unknown.

Sequenced by immunoSEQ multiplex PCR; TCRdb stores in-frame clones only, minus some. The sample shows 2 million to 2.5 million clones, approximately 95% of them seen only once. Sequencing used naive CD4+ T cells from PBMCs. Subset noted: CD45RA+ positively selected. This receptor was obtained from a man between 18 and 29 years old in good health. Some clones in this sample may be carry-over from other donors' samples. This rearrangement joins TRBV5-4 to TRBJ2-3; 7 nucleotides agree with TRBD1. CDR3 residues: CASSKTGPGDTQYF. The DNA of the CDR3 is TGTGCCAGCAGCAAGACAGGGCCCGGGGATACGCAGTATTTT.